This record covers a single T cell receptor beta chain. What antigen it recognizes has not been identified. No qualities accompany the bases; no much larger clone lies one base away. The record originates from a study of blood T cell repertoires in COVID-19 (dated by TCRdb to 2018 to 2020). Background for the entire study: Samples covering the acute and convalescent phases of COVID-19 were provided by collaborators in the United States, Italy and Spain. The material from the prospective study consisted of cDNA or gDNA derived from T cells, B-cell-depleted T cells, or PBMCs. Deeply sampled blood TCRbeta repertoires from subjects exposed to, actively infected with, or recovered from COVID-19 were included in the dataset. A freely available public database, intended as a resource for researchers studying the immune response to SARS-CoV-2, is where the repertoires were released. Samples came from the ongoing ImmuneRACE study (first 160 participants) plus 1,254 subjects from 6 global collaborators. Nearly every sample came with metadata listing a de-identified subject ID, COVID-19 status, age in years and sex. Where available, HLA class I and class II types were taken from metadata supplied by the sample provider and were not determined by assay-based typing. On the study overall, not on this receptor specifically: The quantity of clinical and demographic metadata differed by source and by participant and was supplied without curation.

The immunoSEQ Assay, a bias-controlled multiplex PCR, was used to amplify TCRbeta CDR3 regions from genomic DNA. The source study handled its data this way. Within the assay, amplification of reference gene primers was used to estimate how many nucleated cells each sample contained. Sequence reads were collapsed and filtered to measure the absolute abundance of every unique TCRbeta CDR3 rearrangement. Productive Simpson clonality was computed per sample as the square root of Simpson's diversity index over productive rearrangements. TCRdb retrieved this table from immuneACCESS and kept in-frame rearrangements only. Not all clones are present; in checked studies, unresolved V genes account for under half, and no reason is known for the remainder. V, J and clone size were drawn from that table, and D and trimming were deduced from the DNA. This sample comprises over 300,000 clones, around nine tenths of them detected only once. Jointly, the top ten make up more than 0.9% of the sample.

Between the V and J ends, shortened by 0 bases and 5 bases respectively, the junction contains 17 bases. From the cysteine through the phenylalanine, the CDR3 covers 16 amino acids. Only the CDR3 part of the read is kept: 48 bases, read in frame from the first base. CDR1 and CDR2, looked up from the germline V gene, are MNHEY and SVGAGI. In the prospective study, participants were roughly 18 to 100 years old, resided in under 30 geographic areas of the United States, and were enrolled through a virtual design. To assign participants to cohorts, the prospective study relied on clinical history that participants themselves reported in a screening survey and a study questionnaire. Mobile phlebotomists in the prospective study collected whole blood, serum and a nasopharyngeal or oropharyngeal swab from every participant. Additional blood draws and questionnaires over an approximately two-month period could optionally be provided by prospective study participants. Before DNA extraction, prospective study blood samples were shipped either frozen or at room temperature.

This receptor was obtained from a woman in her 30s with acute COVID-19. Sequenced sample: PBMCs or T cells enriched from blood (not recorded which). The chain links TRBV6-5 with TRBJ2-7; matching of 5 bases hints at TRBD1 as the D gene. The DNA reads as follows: TGTGCCAGCAGTTACTCGGGGCAGGGCCCCTTCGACGAGCAGTACTTC. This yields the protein CASSYSGQGPFDEQYF.